The 2 T cell receptor beta chains given below trace back to one sample, sequenced in a study of T cells in Graves' hyperthyroidism and ophthalmopathy. What was amplified from RNA transcripts were TCR beta CDR3 regions. The TCR CDR3 first-round RT-PCR relied on the HTBI primer set. TCRdb used MiXCR to reprocess the multiplex PCR reads, holding one entry per CDR3 protein. The table shows fewer than 650,000 distinct CDR3 sequences, with approximately 14% occurring only once. The source material was blood. All receptors derive from a woman in her forties with Graves' ophthalmopathy.

This clonotype was recorded at least ten times. This rearrangement joins TRBV28 to TRBJ2-4; D is possibly TRBD1 or TRBD2 (5 bases each). The CDR3 loop spans 14 amino acids. The V end was cut by 4 bases, the J end by 8 bases, with 15 bases between. Germline assignment: CDR1 MDHEN and CDR2 SYDVKM. CDR3 protein: CASSWDVRSDIQYF. The CDR3, as DNA: TGTGCCAGCAGTTGGGACGTAAGGTCGGACATTCAGTACTTC.

This clonotype came up many times. This chain joins TRBV10-3 and TRBJ2-4; possible D gene TRBD2, 7 bases. V dropped 8 bases and J dropped 2 bases, with 13 bases sitting between them. Germline V gene lookup returns CDR1 ENHRY and CDR2 SYGVKD. The CDR3 is 14 amino acids. CDR3 in amino acids: CAIGGGESKNIQYF. The CDR3 nucleotides read TGTGCCATCGGAGGGGGGGAATCCAAAAACATTCAGTACTTC.